The clone carrying this T cell receptor (beta chain) came up many times. The antigen is undetermined. The authors ran a second PCR of roughly 6 to 12 cycles using a sample-barcoded 5' primer and a J-beta primer mix. Every sample gave at least 2.5 million paired-end reads containing CDR3. TCRdb analysed the 5' RACE reads with MiXCR anew, one entry per CDR3 protein. The table has approximately 1,000,000 distinct CDR3 sequences, under 45% seen once. This CDR3 is 14 amino acids long. V lost 5 bases and J lost 4, with 15 bases in between. CDR1 is SGHDN and CDR2 is FVKESK in the germline V gene. This record belongs to a study of blood T cells in healthy people across ages. Points from the study as a whole: The fall in TCR beta diversity per million T cells was roughly linear with age.

The TCR was taken from a woman aged 55-69 years in good health. Sample: blood. The chain carries TRBV14 and TRBJ2-7; D ambiguous. CDR3 sequence reads: CASSGPLYAYEQYF. DNA for the CDR3: TGTGCCAGCAGCGGCCCACTCTATGCTTACGAGCAGTACTTC.